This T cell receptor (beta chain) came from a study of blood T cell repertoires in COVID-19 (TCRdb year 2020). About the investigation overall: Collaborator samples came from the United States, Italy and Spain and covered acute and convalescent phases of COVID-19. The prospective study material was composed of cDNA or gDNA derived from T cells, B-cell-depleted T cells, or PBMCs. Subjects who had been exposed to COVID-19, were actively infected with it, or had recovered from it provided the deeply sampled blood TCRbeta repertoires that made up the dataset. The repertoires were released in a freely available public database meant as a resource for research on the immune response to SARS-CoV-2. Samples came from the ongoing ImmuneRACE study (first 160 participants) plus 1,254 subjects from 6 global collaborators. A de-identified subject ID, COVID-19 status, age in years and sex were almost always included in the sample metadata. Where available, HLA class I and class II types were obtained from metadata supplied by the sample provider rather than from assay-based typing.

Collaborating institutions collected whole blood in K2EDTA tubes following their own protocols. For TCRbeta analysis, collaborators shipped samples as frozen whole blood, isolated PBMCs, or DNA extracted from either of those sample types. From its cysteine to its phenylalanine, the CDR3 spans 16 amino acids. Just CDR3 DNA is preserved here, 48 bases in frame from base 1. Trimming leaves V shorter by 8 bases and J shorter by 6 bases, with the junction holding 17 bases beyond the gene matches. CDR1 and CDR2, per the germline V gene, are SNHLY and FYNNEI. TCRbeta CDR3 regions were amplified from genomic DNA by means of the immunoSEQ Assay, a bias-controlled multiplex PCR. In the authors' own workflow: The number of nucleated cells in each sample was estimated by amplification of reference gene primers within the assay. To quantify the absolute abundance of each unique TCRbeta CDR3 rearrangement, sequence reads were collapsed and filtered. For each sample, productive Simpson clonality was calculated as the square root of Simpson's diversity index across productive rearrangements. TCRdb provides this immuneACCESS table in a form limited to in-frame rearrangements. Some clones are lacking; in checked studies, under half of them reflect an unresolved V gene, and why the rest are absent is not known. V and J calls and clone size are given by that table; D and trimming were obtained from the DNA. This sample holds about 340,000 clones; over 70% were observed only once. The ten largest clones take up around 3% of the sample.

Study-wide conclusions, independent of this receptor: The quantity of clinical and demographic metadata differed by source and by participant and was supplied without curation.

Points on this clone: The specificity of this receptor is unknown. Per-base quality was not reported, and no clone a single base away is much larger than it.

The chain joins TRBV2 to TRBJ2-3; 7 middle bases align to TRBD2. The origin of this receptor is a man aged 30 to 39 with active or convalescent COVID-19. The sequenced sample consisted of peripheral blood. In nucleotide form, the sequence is TGTGCCAGCTCCCGGGACTACGGATCAGGGTCGGATACGCAGTATTTT. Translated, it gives CASSRDYGSGSDTQYF.